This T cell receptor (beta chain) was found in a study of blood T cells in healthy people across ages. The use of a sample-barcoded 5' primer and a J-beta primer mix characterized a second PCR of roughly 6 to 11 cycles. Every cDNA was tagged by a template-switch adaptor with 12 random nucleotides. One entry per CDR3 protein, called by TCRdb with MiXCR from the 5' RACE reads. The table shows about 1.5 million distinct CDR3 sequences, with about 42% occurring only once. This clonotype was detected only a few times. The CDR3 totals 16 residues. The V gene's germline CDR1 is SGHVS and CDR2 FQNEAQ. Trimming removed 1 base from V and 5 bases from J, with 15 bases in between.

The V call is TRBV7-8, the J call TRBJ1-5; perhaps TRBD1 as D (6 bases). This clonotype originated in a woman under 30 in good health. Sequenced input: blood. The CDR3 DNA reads TGTGCCAGCAGCTTAGGTTACAGGGACGGGGATCAGCCCCAGCATTTT. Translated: CASSLGYRDGDQPQHF.